Presented here are 13 T cell receptor beta chains from one specimen sequenced in a study of CD8 T cells in ankylosing spondylitis. Study-level findings and limits: A TCR beta motif made of about 8 highly homologous variants seemed typical of ankylosing spondylitis blood.

No antigen has been assigned to these receptors. TCRdb ran MiXCR on the 5' RACE reads and lists one entry per CDR3 protein. The sample lists under 150,000 distinct CDR3 sequences, over 15% occurring once. The sample was blood, either unsorted or a sorted T cell fraction (not recorded which). The receptors were sampled from a male donor with ankylosing spondylitis.

This clonotype appeared a few times. The V gene is TRBV27, the J gene TRBJ1-5; D perhaps matches TRBD1 (5 bases). Germline V gene data show CDR1 as MNHEY and CDR2 as SMNVEV (reference sequence). Trimming shortened V by 3 bases and J by 2 bases, and 8 bases separated the two germline ends. The CDR3 contains 14 residues. The CDR3 sequence: CASSFRGGNQPQHF. CDR3 nucleotides: TGTGCCAGCAGTTTCCGGGGCGGCAATCAGCCCCAGCATTTT.

The genes are TRBV3-1 and TRBJ2-5; no definite D call. Germline lookup yields CDR1 LGHDT and CDR2 YNNKEL (reference sequence). V shed 0 bases and J shed 2 bases, with 13 bases lying between them. This CDR3 contains 16 residues. As DNA, the CDR3 is TGTGCCAGCAGCCAAGATACAGTCGTAGGTCAAGAGACCCAGTACTTC. Protein: CASSQDTVVGQETQYF.

V usage is TRBV5-6 and J usage is TRBJ2-1; D perhaps matches TRBD1 (5 bases). The germline gives CDR1 SGHDT, CDR2 YYEEEE. This CDR3 comprises 14 residues. The ends were cut back, 3 bases at V and 4 bases at J, with 11 bases in the middle. Here the CDR3 reads CASSWGSRYNEQFF. The CDR3 coding sequence is TGTGCCAGCAGCTGGGGCTCGAGGTACAATGAGCAGTTCTTC.

This clonotype was counted only a few times. The chain couples TRBV20-1 to TRBJ1-6, with 10 bases matching TRBD1. J lost 3 bases, V lost 0 bases, and 8 bases had no gene match. The germline V gene has CDR1 DFQATT and CDR2 SNEGSKA (reference sequence). The CDR3 runs 18 residues. CDR3 protein: CSARDPRQGAFYNSPLHF. The CDR3 DNA sequence: TGCAGTGCTAGAGATCCTAGACAGGGGGCATTCTATAATTCACCCCTCCACTTT.

In this sample, this clonotype turned up a few times. The V gene is TRBV5-6, the J gene TRBJ2-7; TRBD2 is a possible D gene (6 bases). The CDR3 contains 14 residues. V dropped 6 bases and J dropped 2 bases, with 15 bases sitting between them. Germline CDR1 reads SGHDT; CDR2 reads YYEEEE. The CDR3 region is CASTLGGNPYEQYF. The CDR3 nucleotides read TGTGCCAGCACCCTCGGCGGGAACCCCTACGAGCAGTACTTC.

V and J are TRBV7-2 and TRBJ2-7; perhaps TRBD2 as D (5 bases). Germline CDR1 SGHTA, CDR2 FQGNSA. Trimming removed 5 bases from V and 3 bases from J, with 14 bases in between. The CDR3 length is 14 residues. Written as DNA, the CDR3 is TGTGCCAGCAGCCCAAGCTTCCGGGGCTACGAGCAGTACTTC. This encodes CASSPSFRGYEQYF.

This clonotype was observed at least ten times. V is TRBV19 and J is TRBJ2-1, with D perhaps matching TRBD2 (5 bases). This CDR3 is built from 16 residues. Per the germline V gene, CDR1 is LNHDA and CDR2 is SQIVND (reference sequence). V gave up 7 bases and J gave up 0 bases, with 16 bases separating them. The DNA for the CDR3 is TGTGCCAGTAAGGGCCCCGGGAAGGACTCCTACAATGAGCAGTTCTTC. It yields the protein CASKGPGKDSYNEQFF.

The chain has TRBV12-3 or TRBV12-4 and TRBJ1-4; 7 bases align to TRBD1. CDR3 length: 15 residues. V dropped 5 bases and J dropped 6; count of bases not matched to a gene: 9. The CDR3 DNA reads TGTGCCAGCAGTACCCGACAGGGCGGTTATGAAAAACTGTTTTTT. Encoded protein: CASSTRQGGYEKLFF.

The rearrangement joins TRBV7-2 to TRBJ1-1, with no clear D. Looked up from germline, CDR1 is SGHTA and CDR2 is FQGNSA. CDR3 length: 17 residues. Trimming pared 2 bases from V and 1 base from J, leaving 17 bases between. CDR3 region: CASSLSSRVLANTEAFF. CDR3 sequence (DNA): TGTGCCAGCAGCTTAAGTTCCCGGGTACTAGCGAACACTGAAGCTTTCTTT. Drawing the rest from reference TRBV7-2 and TRBJ1-1, the complete variable domain is GAGVSQSPSNKVTEKGKDVELRCDPISGHTALYWYRQSLGQGLEFLIYFQGNSAPDKSGLPSDRFSAERTGGSVSTLTIQRTQQEDSAVYLCASSLSSRVLANTEAFFGQGTRLTVV.

This clonotype came up a few times. The chain links TRBV6-1 to TRBJ2-1, with D tentatively TRBD1 or TRBD2 (5 bases each). The CDR3 runs to 13 residues. Per the germline V gene, CDR1 is MNHNS and CDR2 is SASEGT. V gave up 8 bases and J gave up 5 bases, with 13 bases separating them. CDR3 nucleotides: TGTGCCAGCGGGACCAAGGGCAACAATGAGCAGTTCTTC. Protein: CASGTKGNNEQFF.

This clonotype was found a few times. V and J are TRBV9 and TRBJ2-7; 7 bases agree with TRBD1. CDR1 and CDR2 (germline): SGDLS, YYNGEE. J lost 2 bases, V lost 6 bases, and 5 bases had no gene match. The CDR3 has 13 residues. The CDR3: CASNPQGTYEQYF. CDR3 coding DNA: TGTGCCAGCAATCCACAGGGGACCTACGAGCAGTACTTC.

This clonotype has ten or more counts. The genes are TRBV29-1 and TRBJ2-7; D remains ambiguous. The V gene's germline CDR1 is SQVTM and CDR2 ANQGSEA. The CDR3 extends over 13 amino acids. The germline V and J ends were trimmed by 2 bases and 4 bases, with 12 bases remaining between them. CDR3 nucleotide sequence: TGCAGCGTTGAATTGCCGACAATTTACGAGCAGTACTTC. Its translation is CSVELPTIYEQYF.

This clonotype was observed a few times. This rearrangement joins TRBV5-1 to TRBJ2-7, with 7 bases fitting TRBD1. V lost 0 bases and J lost 0; bases outside the gene matches: 6. The CDR3 has 16 residues. Per germline, CDR1 SGHRS and CDR2 YFSETQ. The CDR3 nucleotides read TGCGCCAGCAGCTTGGATATCCGGGACAGCTCCTACGAGCAGTACTTC. It codes for CASSLDIRDSSYEQYF.